This record concerns one T cell receptor beta chain sequence. The record originates from a study of OX40 agonist ivuxolimab in advanced cancers. There are 16 residues in the CDR3. V was trimmed by 5 bases and J by 1 base, leaving 16 bases between them. Germline CDR1 and CDR2: SEHNR and FQNEAQ (reference sequence). Method: immunoSEQ multiplex PCR; TCRdb's copy keeps in-frame clones and lacks some. The profile covers approximately 58,000 clones, with 70% to 90% appearing a single time and approximately 0.92% taken by the ten largest. The sample consisted of CD4+ or CD8+ T cells sorted from blood, taken in a trial of the OX40 agonist ivuxolimab. This TCR was recovered from an adult with an advanced solid tumor such as melanoma, head and neck, liver or kidney cancer. The V call is TRBV7-9, the J call TRBJ2-3, with a weak D call TRBD2 (5 bases). The CDR3 loop is CASSPNRGLGTDTQYF. In DNA form, the CDR3 reads TGTGCCAGCAGCCCAAACCGGGGTTTAGGCACAGATACGCAGTATTTT.